This T cell receptor (beta chain) was recovered during a study of molecular identifiers for immune sequencing clone quantification (dated by TCRdb to 2016 to 2019). Looking at the study overall: For a replicate experiment, RNA from around 20,000 or 100,000 naive CD8 T cells was divided into five aliquots, of which four were sequenced. This methods study benchmarked molecular-identifier clustering-based TCR repertoire sequencing (MIDCIRS) and TCR RNA copy counting, using CD8 T cells to do so. Results the study describes overall, beyond this receptor: Highly expanded clone sizes could be underestimated if identical TCR molecules share a barcode. Clones above 20 RNA copies held over 99% of molecules in CMV-specific effector cells but under 1% in naive cells. When barcode sub-clustering was left out, chimeric consensus sequences inflated TCR diversity, with chimeras reaching as high as 47%. Modeling estimated 2.5 to 3 recovered TCR RNA copies per cell, compared with about 10 by digital PCR, which implies about 30% capture efficiency. Spiked-in Jurkat TCR RNA equivalent to a single cell was reported to be detectable even among approximately 1 million naive CD8 T cells. Naive libraries contained spiked-in Jurkat TCR RNA (approximately ten copies' worth), which is not part of the donor repertoire.

Libraries of naive CD8 T cells were built from anywhere between about 20,000 and 1,000,000 sorted cells, with 10%, 30% or 50% of the purified RNA used. Naive CD8 T cells, defined as CD8+CD4-CCR7+CD45RA+, were FACS-sorted into RLT Plus buffer on a BD FACSAria II. To test detection sensitivity, Jurkat RNA equal to fewer than 13 TCR copies was added to samples of about 19,000-1,100,000 naive CD8 T cells. Enrichment of CD8 T cells was performed with RosetteSep CD8+ T Cell Enrichment Cocktail and Ficoll-Paque, after which ACK red cell lysis was carried out. Remarks on this clonotype: The target of this receptor is not known. A read error may be the cause here, since a much bigger clone is one base away.

Receptor libraries were prepared by PCR. Sequencer: NextSeq 500. Bulk TCR libraries were generated as previously described, with the TCR primers listed in Table S5 used. Purification of total RNA was performed with the Qiagen AllPrep DNA/RNA kit. Before any analysis, reads coming from multiple sequencing runs of the same library were combined into one pool. Processing in the source paper ran as follows. Reads were retained only if the reads had an exact TCR constant sequence, and the retained reads were trimmed to 150 nt and grouped according to their 12-nt molecular barcodes. Reads within each barcode group were sub-clustered using a 15% Levenshtein threshold, and quality-weighted consensus sequences were constructed for each RNA molecule. Non-functional sequences were discarded, and so were lower-count sequences lying one edit away from another sequence. Based on a fit of two negative binomial distributions, barcode sub-clusters having less than 20% of the maximum read count were discarded. TCRdb passed the public sequencing reads through fastp at Q25 and MiXCR, retaining productive beta sequences. Identical CDR3 protein sequences are pooled into one entry, listed with their most common genes and DNA. The V and J calls were not made by the authors but by TCRdb's processing. Recorded for this sample are a few hundred thousand distinct CDR3 sequences; 25% of them occurred a single time. The ten most abundant clones make up approximately 0.8% of the sample.

Sequences were obtained from naive CD8+ T cells from blood, with Jurkat cell RNA spiked in. The cell subset or site label here, explained by the study, means: FACS-sorted CD8+CD4-CCR7+CD45RA+ naive T cells. This TCR was sampled from a human donor in good health. Some libraries in this study had Jurkat cell RNA spiked in.

CDR3 region: CSDRQGTTQYF. The DNA reads as follows: TGCAGCGACAGACAGGGAACGACCCAGTACTTC. The chain links TRBV29-1 with TRBJ2-5; 7 central nucleotides agree with TRBD1. The germline V and J ends show losses of 7 bases and 7 bases respectively, and no gene match explains 6 bases of the junction. Counted from cysteine to phenylalanine, this CDR3 has 11 amino acids. Kept here is only the CDR3 DNA, which spans 33 bases and is read in frame from base 1. CDR1 and CDR2 were assigned from the germline V gene as SQVTM and ANQGSEA.